This TCR beta chain was captured in a study of T cell clonotyping in hematopoietic cell transplantation (dated by TCRdb to the early 2020s). Context from the whole study: A total of 130 to 150 blood samples were collected in the study from 35 to 45 consecutive transplant recipients and their related donors. Recruitment of patients was conducted between 2015 and January 2017, and follow-up was continued until late 2020 or death.

Study-wide findings and limitations: Just a small fraction of recipient repertoires overlapped with donor repertoires, and more than 95% appeared de novo at the given depth. After transplant, TCR diversity in recipients dropped, and pathologically expanded clonotypes increased progressively from day 30 to day 180. Sample size was limited, and cells were not sorted, so CD4 and CD8 repertoire contributions could not be separated. Broader TCR repertoire diversity after transplant was predicted by Inverse Simpson Index values from donors and from recipients before transplant.

The time point tag for this specimen amounts to: 30 days after allo-HCT. Blood from recipients was drawn roughly 28 days before transplant, then again at days 30, 100 and 180 after transplant. Nuclei Lysis Solution was used to extract genomic DNA from fresh or cryopreserved unfractionated peripheral blood mononuclear cells. CDR1 is given as SGHTA and CDR2 as FQGNSA, both from the germline V gene. From the cysteine up to the phenylalanine, the CDR3 has a length of 15 residues. Of all the DNA, just the CDR3 is kept, 45 bases in frame from base 1. The germline ends are 13 bases apart after V is trimmed by 2 bases and J by 8 bases. As for this clone: It has no known antigen specificity. No per-base quality is available; no much larger clone lies one base away.

The immunoSEQ assay, a bias-controlled multiplex PCR with V- and J-specific primers, was used to amplify TCR beta CDR3 regions from genomic DNA. In a second PCR step, a proprietary barcode and Illumina adapter sequences were attached to the CDR3 amplicons. An Illumina MiSeq instrument was used for sequencing of the CDR3 libraries. In the original analysis: immunoSEQ Analyzer 3.0 was used for export and quality control, with R Bioconductor and Immunarch used for downstream analyses. Only productive rearrangements within the normalized downsampled data set were used in the calculation of repertoire metrics. In the normalized cohort, a clonotype counted as pathologically expanded if the clonotype was larger than 5 templates. The Inverse Simpson Index was used to measure repertoire diversity. To capture all clonotypes, CMV-specificity analyses were performed on the non-normalized data set. The clones in this table, taken by TCRdb from immuneACCESS, are in-frame only. Not every clone is retained; where verified, under half of the shortfall comes from an unresolved V gene, and the cause of the rest is unknown. The DNA gave D and trimming, while V, J and clone size come from that table. The sample data list some 5,100 clones, and 78% of these were observed just once. 10% to 15% of the sample is held by the ten biggest clonotypes.

The rearranged segments are TRBV7-2 and TRBJ1-6, and the D gene may be TRBD1, 5 bases matching. The source was peripheral blood mononuclear cells, collected 30 days after allogeneic stem cell transplant. The TCR comes from a male patient aged 55 to 69 who had an allogeneic stem cell transplant from an unrelated donor, so the T cells may come from the graft donor. Some clones in this sample may be carry-over from other donors' samples. The CDR3: CASSLREARDSPLHF. The nucleotides are TGTGCCAGCAGCTTAAGGGAGGCCAGGGATTCACCCCTCCACTTT.